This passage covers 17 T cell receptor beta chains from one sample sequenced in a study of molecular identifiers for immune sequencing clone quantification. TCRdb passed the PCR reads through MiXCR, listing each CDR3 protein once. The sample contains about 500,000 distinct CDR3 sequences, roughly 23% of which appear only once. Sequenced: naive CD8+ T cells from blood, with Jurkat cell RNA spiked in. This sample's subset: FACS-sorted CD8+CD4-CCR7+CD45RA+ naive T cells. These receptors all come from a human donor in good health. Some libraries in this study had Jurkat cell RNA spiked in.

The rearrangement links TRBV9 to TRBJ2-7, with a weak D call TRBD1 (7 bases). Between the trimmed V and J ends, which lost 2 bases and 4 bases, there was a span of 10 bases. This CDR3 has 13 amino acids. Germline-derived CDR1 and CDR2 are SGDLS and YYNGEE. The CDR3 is CASSVSGGYEQYF. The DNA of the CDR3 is TGTGCCAGCAGCGTTTCAGGGGGGTACGAGCAGTACTTC. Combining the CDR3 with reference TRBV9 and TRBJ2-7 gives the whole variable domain DSGVTQTPKHLITATGQRVTLRCSPRSGDLSVYWYQQSLDQGLQFLIQYYNGEERAKGNILERFSAQQFPDLHSELNLSSLELGDSALYFCASSVSGGYEQYFGPGTRLTVT.

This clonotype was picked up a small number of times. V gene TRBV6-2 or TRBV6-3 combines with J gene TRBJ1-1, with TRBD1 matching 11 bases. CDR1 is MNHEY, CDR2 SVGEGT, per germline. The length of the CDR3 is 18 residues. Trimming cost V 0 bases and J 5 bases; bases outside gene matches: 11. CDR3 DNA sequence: TGTGCCAGCAGTTACTCGATCGGGACAGGGGGTTTTACAACTGAAGCTTTCTTT. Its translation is CASSYSIGTGGFTTEAFF.

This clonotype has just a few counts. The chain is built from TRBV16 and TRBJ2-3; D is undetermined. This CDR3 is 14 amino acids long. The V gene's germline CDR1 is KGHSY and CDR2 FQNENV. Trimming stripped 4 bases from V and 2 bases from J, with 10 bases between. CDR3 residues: CASSPPRDTDTQYF. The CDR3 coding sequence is TGTGCCAGCAGCCCCCCGCGCGACACAGATACGCAGTATTTT.

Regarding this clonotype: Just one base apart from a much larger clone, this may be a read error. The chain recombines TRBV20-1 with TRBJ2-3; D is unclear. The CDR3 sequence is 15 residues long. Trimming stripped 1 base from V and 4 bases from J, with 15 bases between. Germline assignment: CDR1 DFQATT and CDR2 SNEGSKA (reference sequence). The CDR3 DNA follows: TGCAGTGCTAGAGGTTTTAATAAGGGCTCAGATACGCAGTATTTT. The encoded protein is CSARGFNKGSDTQYF.

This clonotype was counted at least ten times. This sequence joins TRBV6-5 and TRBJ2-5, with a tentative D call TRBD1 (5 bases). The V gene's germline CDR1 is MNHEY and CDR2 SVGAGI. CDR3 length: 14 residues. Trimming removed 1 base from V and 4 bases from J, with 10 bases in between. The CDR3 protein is CASSYWQGLETQYF. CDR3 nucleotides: TGTGCCAGCAGTTACTGGCAGGGATTAGAGACCCAGTACTTC.

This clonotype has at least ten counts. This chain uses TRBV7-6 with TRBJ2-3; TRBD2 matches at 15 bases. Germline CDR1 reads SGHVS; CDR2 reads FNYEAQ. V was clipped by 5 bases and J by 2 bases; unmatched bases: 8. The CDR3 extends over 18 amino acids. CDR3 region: CASSPGLAGGPFTDTQYF. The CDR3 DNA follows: TGTGCCAGCAGCCCAGGACTAGCGGGAGGGCCATTCACAGATACGCAGTATTTT.

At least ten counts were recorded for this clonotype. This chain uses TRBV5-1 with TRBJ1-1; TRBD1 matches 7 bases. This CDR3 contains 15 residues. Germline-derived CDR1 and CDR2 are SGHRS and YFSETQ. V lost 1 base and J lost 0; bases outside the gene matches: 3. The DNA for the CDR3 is TGCGCCAGCAGCTTGAAAGGGACAGTGAACACTGAAGCTTTCTTT. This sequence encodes CASSLKGTVNTEAFF.

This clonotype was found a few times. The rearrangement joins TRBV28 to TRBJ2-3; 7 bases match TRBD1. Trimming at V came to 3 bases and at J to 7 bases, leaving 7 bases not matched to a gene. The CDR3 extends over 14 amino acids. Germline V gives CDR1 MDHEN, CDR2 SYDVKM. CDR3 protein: CASSFRGQQNTQYF. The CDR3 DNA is TGTGCCAGCAGTTTTAGGGGACAGCAGAATACGCAGTATTTT.

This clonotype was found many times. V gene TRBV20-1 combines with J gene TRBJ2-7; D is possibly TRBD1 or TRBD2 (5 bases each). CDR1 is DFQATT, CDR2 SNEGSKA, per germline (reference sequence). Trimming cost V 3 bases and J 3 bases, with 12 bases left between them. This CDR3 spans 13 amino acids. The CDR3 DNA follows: TGCAGTGCTAGTGGGGACGACTACTACGAGCAGTACTTC. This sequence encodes CSASGDDYYEQYF.

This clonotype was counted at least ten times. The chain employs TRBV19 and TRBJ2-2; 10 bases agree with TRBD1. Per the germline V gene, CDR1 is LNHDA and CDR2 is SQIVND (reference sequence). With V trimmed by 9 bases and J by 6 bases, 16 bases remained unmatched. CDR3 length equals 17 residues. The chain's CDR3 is CASKVFHRDRGSGELFF. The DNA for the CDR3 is TGTGCCAGCAAAGTCTTCCACCGGGACAGGGGATCCGGGGAGCTGTTTTTT.

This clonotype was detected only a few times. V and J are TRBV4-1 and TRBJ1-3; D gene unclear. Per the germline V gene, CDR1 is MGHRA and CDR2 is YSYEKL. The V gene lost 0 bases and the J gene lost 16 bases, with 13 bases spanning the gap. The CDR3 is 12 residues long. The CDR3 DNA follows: TGCGCCAGCAGCCAAGATTTCAGGCGCTGCTATTTT. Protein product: CASSQDFRRCYF.

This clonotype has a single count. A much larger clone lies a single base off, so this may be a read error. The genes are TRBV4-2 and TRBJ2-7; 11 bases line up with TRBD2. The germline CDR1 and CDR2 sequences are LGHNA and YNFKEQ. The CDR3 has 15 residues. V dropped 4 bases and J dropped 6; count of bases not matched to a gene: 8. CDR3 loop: CASSRDLGLAVEQYF. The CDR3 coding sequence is TGTGCCAGCAGCCGAGATTTGGGACTAGCGGTCGAGCAGTACTTC.

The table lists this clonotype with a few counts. The CDR3: CASSLGALYQETQYF. DNA of the CDR3: TGCGCCAGCAGCTTGGGGGCCTTGTACCAAGAGACCCAGTACTTC. The chain combines TRBV5-1 with TRBJ2-5; no firm D call. The CDR3 runs to 15 residues. V was cut by 0 bases and J by 0 bases, with 9 bases left in between. Germline V gene sequence: CDR1 SGHRS, CDR2 YFSETQ.

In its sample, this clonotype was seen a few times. CDR3 bases: TGTGCCAGCAGCCAATACCGGGCCAATGAGCAGTTCTTC. Translation: CASSQYRANEQFF. The V and J genes are TRBV14 and TRBJ2-1; D is ambiguous. The CDR3 runs 13 residues. Trimming shortened V by 2 bases and J by 6 bases, and 8 bases separated the two germline ends. CDR1 and CDR2 (germline): SGHDN, FVKESK.

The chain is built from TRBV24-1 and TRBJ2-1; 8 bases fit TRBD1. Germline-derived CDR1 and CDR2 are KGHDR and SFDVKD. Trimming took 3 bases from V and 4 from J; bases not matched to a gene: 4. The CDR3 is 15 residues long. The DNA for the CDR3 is TGTGCCACCAGTGATAAGTGGACAGGGTACAATGAGCAGTTCTTC. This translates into CATSDKWTGYNEQFF.

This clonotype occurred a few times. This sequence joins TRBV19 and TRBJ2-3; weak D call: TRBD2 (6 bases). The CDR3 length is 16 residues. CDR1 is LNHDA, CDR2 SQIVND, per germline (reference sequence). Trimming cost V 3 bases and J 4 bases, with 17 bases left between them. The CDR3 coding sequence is TGTGCCAGTAGTATCGATTCCGGGAGCAGCGCAGATACGCAGTATTTT. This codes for CASSIDSGSSADTQYF.

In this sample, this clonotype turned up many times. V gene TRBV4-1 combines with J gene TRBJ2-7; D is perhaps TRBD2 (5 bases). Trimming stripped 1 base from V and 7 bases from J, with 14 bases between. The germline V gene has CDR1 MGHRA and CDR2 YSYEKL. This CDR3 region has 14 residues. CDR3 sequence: CASSQVFGVREQYF. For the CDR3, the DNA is TGCGCCAGCAGCCAAGTTTTCGGGGTAAGGGAGCAGTACTTC.